This TCR beta chain was observed in a study of blood T cell repertoires in COVID-19. Study-wide context: Spain, Italy and the United States supplied samples that represented acute and convalescent COVID-19. T cells, B-cell-depleted T cells, or PBMCs supplied cDNA or gDNA.

As processed by the authors: Amplification of reference gene primers provided the estimated nucleated cell counts. Measured with immunoSEQ multiplex PCR; TCRdb has only the in-frame clones, and not every one. The V and J calls and the clone size are those of that table, but D and trimming were determined from the DNA. The table lists under 35,000 clones, approximately 91% of them singletons. The origin of this receptor is a human donor in a cohort sampled during active COVID-19. The sequenced sample consisted of peripheral blood.

The CDR3 sequence is CASSEALFIEKLFF. CDR3 DNA sequence: TGTGCCAGCAGTGAAGCTCTGTTTATTGAAAAACTGTTTTTT. This chain links TRBV2 with TRBJ1-4; D remains ambiguous. The V end was cut by 0 bases, the J end by 7 bases, with 9 bases between. The CDR3 loop spans 14 amino acids. Germline assignment: CDR1 SNHLY and CDR2 FYNNEI.